The rows below give T cell receptor beta chains drawn from one sample of a study of blood T cell repertoires in COVID-19. Using immunoSEQ multiplex PCR, the repertoire was profiled, and TCRdb retains in-frame clones only, with some absent. The sample holds fewer than 350,000 clones, approximately 83% seen once. Sequencing used PBMCs or T cells enriched from blood (not recorded which). Source of these receptors: a man between 25 and 39 years old who had recovered from COVID-19. CDR3s leave out the opening cysteine and the closing phenylalanine or tryptophan. A D gene is named only where the DNA matches it firmly. The listing skips clone size in some rows; elsewhere it reads once, few, many or a size class.

>TRBJ2-7|TRBV10-3|TRBD1|-
AIRGQGLRPSYEQY
>TRBJ1-2|TRBV27|-|-
ASSSTGGANYGYT
>TRBJ2-4|TRBV27|TRBD2|once
ASSFPDREDKNIQY
>TRBJ2-1|TRBV24-1|TRBD2|once
ATSDPGTSGGARGEQF
>TRBJ2-5|TRBV29-1|TRBD1|-
SVETGLETQY
>TRBJ2-5|TRBV24-1|-|-
ATSDRQGGETQY
>TRBJ1-3|TRBV4-3|-|-
ASSQDSVRVNSGNTIY
>TRBJ2-7|TRBV6-5|-|-
ASSYSKDTIYEQY
>TRBJ1-3|TRBV2|-|-
ASSVPRYSGNTIY
>TRBJ1-1|TRBV18|-|once
ASSPLREENTEAF
>TRBJ1-1|TRBV5-5|-|-
ASSLGAGNTEAF
>TRBJ1-3|TRBV4-3|-|-
ASSPSRSSGNTIY
>TRBJ1-3|TRBV11-2|-|-
ASSSRLSGNTIY
>TRBJ2-3|TRBV14|-|-
ASSQDPGTDTQY
>TRBJ1-4|TRBV5-1|TRBD1|-
ASSEGQGSEKLF
>TRBJ1-4|TRBV4-1|-|-
ASSQDRTDSGKLF
>TRBJ2-5|TRBV9|-|-
ASSAGQFQETQY
>TRBJ2-5|TRBV9|TRBD2|-
ASSSGGAMKETQY
>TRBJ1-6|TRBV19|-|-
ASSQYRTADYNSPLH
>TRBJ2-1|TRBV11-3|TRBD1|-
ASSYTGQGNEQF
>TRBJ2-1|TRBV6-1|-|-
ASSTTGDFYNEQF
>TRBJ2-1|TRBV27|TRBD1|-
ASRGQGGNNEQF
>TRBJ1-1|TRBV19|-|-
ASSIGLDTEAF
>TRBJ1-1|TRBV15|TRBD1|once
ATSADRVATEAF
>TRBJ1-1|TRBV2|TRBD1|-
ASSGDRLSDTEAF
>TRBJ1-1|TRBV5-4|TRBD1|-
ASSLAGGVMNTEAF
>TRBJ1-2|TRBV6-5|-|-
ASSYSPQGETGYT
>TRBJ1-5|TRBV2|-|-
ASKGGHHQPQH
>TRBJ2-1|TRBV14|-|once
ASSQTSYNEQF
>TRBJ1-1|TRBV11-2|TRBD1|-
ASSLVRTGEAF
>TRBJ1-2|TRBV5-5|-|-
ASSPSPGGYYGYT
>TRBJ2-3|TRBV30|-|-
AWSVRGTGTDTQY
>TRBJ2-3|TRBV30|-|-
AWTQGLFTDTQY
>TRBJ1-2|TRBV30|TRBD1|-
AWLGTGGGLGGYGYT
>TRBJ1-1|TRBV7-2|-|once
ASSAGRHSGNTEAF
>TRBJ1-3|TRBV4-3|-|-
ASSQERQHSGNTIY
>TRBJ1-2|TRBV2|TRBD1|-
ASSPGQGYGYT
>TRBJ2-3|TRBV5-1|TRBD1|-
ASSGGQGNKDTQY
>TRBJ1-2|TRBV19|-|-
ASAGVNYGYT
>TRBJ2-3|TRBV5-6|-|-
ASSLGAQGTQY
>TRBJ1-2|TRBV2|-|-
ASSEAQGEYGYT
>TRBJ2-7|TRBV6-5|-|-
ASSYSGRTYEQY
>TRBJ1-2|TRBV2|TRBD1|-
ASSARLGQGIYGYT
>TRBJ2-2|TRBV19|-|-
ASSNRGAAGELF
>TRBJ2-2|TRBV29-1|-|-
SVGQGSTGELF
>TRBJ2-6|TRBV9|-|-
ASSPVGGRGANVLT
>TRBJ1-4|TRBV6-5|-|few
ASLNREGEKLF
>TRBJ1-1|TRBV9|TRBD1|-
ASSRQGAYTEAF
>TRBJ2-7|TRBV5-5|-|-
ASSLAVSSYEQY
>TRBJ1-6|TRBV4-2|-|-
ASSQEQGNSPLH
>TRBJ1-2|TRBV5-1|TRBD1|-
ASSLGGGDNYGYT